This TCR beta chain was captured in a study of blood T cell repertoires in COVID-19 (dated by TCRdb to about 2020). The study in broad terms: The collaborator samples originated in the United States, Italy and Spain and spanned the acute and convalescent phases of COVID-19. A de-identified subject ID, COVID-19 status, age in years and sex were almost always included in the sample metadata. HLA class I and class II types, where available, came from metadata supplied by the sample provider rather than from assay-based typing. Subjects who had been exposed to COVID-19, were actively infected with it, or had recovered from it provided the deeply sampled blood TCRbeta repertoires that made up the dataset. The repertoires were released in a freely available public database intended as a resource for research on the immune response to SARS-CoV-2. Samples came from the ongoing ImmuneRACE study (first 160 participants) plus 1,254 subjects from 6 global collaborators. The prospective study material was composed of cDNA or gDNA derived from T cells, B-cell-depleted T cells, or PBMCs. Summary of the overall study and its limitations: Clinical and demographic metadata were provided uncurated, with the amount varying by source and participant.

As for this clone: Its cognate antigen has yet to be identified. The sample holds no much larger clone one base away, and base qualities are not on file.

Enrolling through a virtual design, the prospective study's participants ranged in age from roughly 18 to 90 years and lived across about two dozen United States geographic areas. In the prospective study, cohorts were assigned on the basis of participant-reported clinical history obtained from a screening survey and a study questionnaire. ImmuneRACE Cohort 3 recovered participants were defined by two consecutive negative NP/OP PCR tests, healthcare professional clearance, or symptom resolution. Each participant in the prospective study had whole blood, serum and a nasopharyngeal or oropharyngeal swab collected by mobile phlebotomists. Additional blood draws and questionnaires over an approximately two-month period could optionally be provided by prospective study participants. Blood samples from the prospective study were shipped frozen or at room temperature prior to DNA extraction. The CDR3 numbers 15 residues from cysteine through phenylalanine. The retained sequence is limited to the CDR3, 45 bases, with the frame set at the first base. Compared with germline, V lacks 6 bases and J lacks 7 bases; bases without a gene match: 9. CDR1 and CDR2, per the germline V gene, are KGHDR and SFDVKD.

TCRbeta CDR3 regions were amplified from genomic DNA by means of the immunoSEQ Assay, a bias-controlled multiplex PCR. The original pipeline was this. Nucleated cell counts per sample were estimated from amplification of reference gene primers within the assay. To quantify the absolute abundance of each unique TCRbeta CDR3 rearrangement, sequence reads were collapsed and filtered. Productive Simpson clonality was computed per sample as the square root of Simpson's diversity index over productive rearrangements. This immuneACCESS table, as held by TCRdb, lists in-frame sequences with V and J called but not all clones. Of the missing ones, under half trace to an unresolved V gene in checked studies; the others have no known cause. V and J calls and clone size are copied from that table; D and trimming were computed from the DNA. Across this sample there are 110,000 to 150,000 clones, with over 65% seen only once. Jointly, the top ten make up approximately 6% of the sample.

The sequence was obtained from a woman aged 45-65 years who had recovered from COVID-19. Sequencing was done on a sample of PBMCs or T cells enriched from blood (not recorded which). This chain joins TRBV24-1 to TRBJ2-1; 9 central nucleotides agree with TRBD2. CDR3 protein: CATSRIAGVRNEQFF. The nucleotide sequence is given as TGTGCCACCAGTAGAATAGCGGGGGTTCGTAATGAGCAGTTCTTC.